These 2 T cell receptor beta chains originate from one sample sequenced in a study of cytomegalovirus exposure and HLA in healthy donors. The PCR made use of 60 Vbeta and 13 Jbeta primers. The data were produced by immunoSEQ multiplex PCR, yet TCRdb's version contains in-frame clones alone and is incomplete. The sample has about 98,000 clones; around 74% are singletons. Material: PBMCs. The receptor source for this set is a male donor in good health and CMV-seronegative.

V is TRBV28 and J is TRBJ2-1; 10 positions agree with TRBD1. CDR1 and CDR2 from the germline V gene are MDHEN and SYDVKM. The length of the CDR3 is 15 residues. V lost 6 bases and J lost 4; bases outside the gene matches: 6. CDR3 loop: CASRLTGGAYNEQFF. CDR3 sequence (DNA): TGTGCCAGCAGGCTGACAGGGGGCGCTTACAATGAGCAGTTCTTC.

The CDR3 loop is CASSLGTGEQYF. As DNA, the CDR3 is TGTGCCAGCAGTTTAGGGACTGGGGAGCAGTACTTC. The chain uses TRBV28 and TRBJ2-7; D might be TRBD2 (6 bases). Germline V CDR1 and CDR2: MDHEN, SYDVKM. The CDR3 runs 12 residues. V lost 2 bases and J lost 7, with 9 bases in between. Drawing the rest from reference TRBV28 and TRBJ2-7, the complete variable domain is DVKVTQSSRYLVKRTGEKVFLECVQDMDHENMFWYRQDPGLGLRLIYFSYDVKMKEKGDIPEGYSVSREKKERFSLILESASTNQTSMYLCASSLGTGEQYFGPGTRLTVT.